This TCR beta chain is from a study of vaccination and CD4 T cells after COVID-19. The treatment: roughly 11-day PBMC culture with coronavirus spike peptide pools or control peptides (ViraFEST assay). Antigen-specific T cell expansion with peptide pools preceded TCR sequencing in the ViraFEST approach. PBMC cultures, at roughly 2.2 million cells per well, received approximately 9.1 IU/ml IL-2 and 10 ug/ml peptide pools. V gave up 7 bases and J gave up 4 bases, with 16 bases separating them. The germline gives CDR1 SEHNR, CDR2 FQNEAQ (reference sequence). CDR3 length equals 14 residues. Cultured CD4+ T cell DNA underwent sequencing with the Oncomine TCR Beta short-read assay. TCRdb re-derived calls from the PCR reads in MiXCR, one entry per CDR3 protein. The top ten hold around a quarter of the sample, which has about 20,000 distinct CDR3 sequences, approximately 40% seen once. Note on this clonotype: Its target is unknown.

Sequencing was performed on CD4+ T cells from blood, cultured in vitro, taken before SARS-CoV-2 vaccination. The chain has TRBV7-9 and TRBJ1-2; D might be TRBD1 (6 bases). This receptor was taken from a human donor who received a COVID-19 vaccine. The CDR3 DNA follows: TGTGCCAGCACCACGGACAGTCTCGTCTATGGCTACACCTTC. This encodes CASTTDSLVYGYTF.